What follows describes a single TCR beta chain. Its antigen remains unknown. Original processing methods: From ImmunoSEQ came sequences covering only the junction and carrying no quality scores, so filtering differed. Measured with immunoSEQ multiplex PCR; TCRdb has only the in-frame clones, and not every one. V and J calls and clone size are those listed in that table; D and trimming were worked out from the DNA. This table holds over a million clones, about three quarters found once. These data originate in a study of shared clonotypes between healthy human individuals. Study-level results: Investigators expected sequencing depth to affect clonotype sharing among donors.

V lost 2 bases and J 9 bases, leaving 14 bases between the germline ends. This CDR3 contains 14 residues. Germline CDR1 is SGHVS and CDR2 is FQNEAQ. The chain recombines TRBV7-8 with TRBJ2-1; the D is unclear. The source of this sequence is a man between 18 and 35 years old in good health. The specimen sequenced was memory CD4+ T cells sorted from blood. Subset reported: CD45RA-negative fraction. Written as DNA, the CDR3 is TGTGCCAGCAGCTTAAGTGGTCGGTTTGGTGAGCAGTTCTTC. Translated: CASSLSGRFGEQFF.